This note documents a single T cell receptor (beta chain) sequence. Its antigen is unidentified. This sample was included in a study of T cells in Graves' hyperthyroidism and ophthalmopathy. The TCR beta CDR3 regions underwent amplification using RNA transcripts as the source. HTBI primers were employed in a first-round RT-PCR of the TCR CDR3. In TCRdb, the multiplex PCR reads were re-called with MiXCR into one record per CDR3 protein. The table has about 300,000 distinct CDR3 sequences, approximately 18% seen once; the top ten hold 35% to 45%. Not enrolled were patients with uncontrolled infection, other autoimmune disease, pregnancy or lactation. Findings and caveats of the study: In simple terms, a model built on 13 V-J features told ophthalmopathy apart from stable hyperthyroidism.

The receptor's source is a man aged 45 to 65 with Graves' ophthalmopathy. Material for sequencing was blood.

DNA of the CDR3: TGTGCCAGTAGTATAGATAGGAGTACTCCCCAGCATTTT. This sequence encodes CASSIDRSTPQHF. This chain connects TRBV19 to TRBJ1-5; D call uncertain. This CDR3 region has 13 residues. V shed 0 bases and J shed 10 bases, with 10 bases lying between them. Germline V CDR1 and CDR2: LNHDA, SQIVND (reference sequence).